This T cell receptor beta chain was sequenced in a study of T cell responses to AZD1222 COVID-19 vaccine. Germline loops: CDR1 SGDLS, CDR2 YYNGEE. The CDR3 spans 13 residues. V shed 4 bases and J shed 11 bases, with 18 bases lying between them. Measured with immunoSEQ multiplex PCR; TCRdb has only the in-frame clones, and not every one. Counted here are roughly 130,000 clones, 75% to 95% occurring once; the ten biggest clones make up 2.8%. The material was peripheral blood, obtained on day 0 of AZD1222 vaccination. The receptor comes from an adult in good health. The genes are TRBV9 and TRBJ1-1; TRBD1 might be the D (6 bases). The CDR3 DNA follows: TGTGCCAGCAGCCTCCACACAGGGTTGGATGCTTTCTTT. Protein product: CASSLHTGLDAFF. The entire variable domain, with the rest obtained from reference TRBV9 and TRBJ1-1, is as follows: DSGVTQTPKHLITATGQRVTLRCSPRSGDLSVYWYQQSLDQGLQFLIQYYNGEERAKGNILERFSAQQFPDLHSELNLSSLELGDSALYFCASSLHTGLDAFFGQGTRLTVV.